The 21 T cell receptor beta chains below come from one sample, sequenced in a study of T cells in Graves' hyperthyroidism and ophthalmopathy. RNA transcripts gave rise to amplified TCR beta CDR3 regions. First-round RT-PCR with HTBI primers amplified the TCR CDR3 region. One entry per CDR3 protein results from TCRdb running MiXCR on the multiplex PCR reads. Of 600,000 to 700,000 distinct CDR3 sequences detected, over 40% appear once; the ten largest clones hold less than 9.5%. Sample: peripheral blood or thyroid tissue (not recorded which). The receptors were sampled from an adult man with Graves' disease, either hyperthyroidism or ophthalmopathy (not recorded which).

A few counts support this clonotype. The V call is TRBV12-3 or TRBV12-4, the J call TRBJ1-3, with D uncertain. The CDR3 extends over 16 amino acids. The V end lost 7 bases, the J end lost 3 bases, and 19 bases lay between the germline ends. CDR3: CASTGPSEMDGNTIYF. The CDR3 bases are TGTGCCAGCACCGGCCCCAGCGAGATGGATGGAAACACCATATATTTT.

Many counts were recorded for this clonotype. The CDR3 protein is CASTPLTTNEKLFF. CDR3 nucleotide sequence: TGTGCCAGCACACCCCTCACAACTAATGAAAAACTGTTTTTT. This chain uses TRBV2 with TRBJ1-4, with unresolved D. V was cut by 7 bases and J by 0 bases, with 9 bases left in between. CDR3 length equals 14 residues. Germline assignment: CDR1 SNHLY and CDR2 FYNNEI.

V and J are TRBV15 and TRBJ1-6; 8 nucleotides agree with TRBD1. The length of the CDR3 is 14 residues. Germline V gives CDR1 LNHNV, CDR2 YYDKDF (reference sequence). Trimming took 2 bases from V and 13 from J; bases not matched to a gene: 7. CDR3 DNA sequence: TGTGCCACCAGCAGACAGGGGGCTATAAGTCCCCTCCACTTT. Translating it yields CATSRQGAISPLHF.

This clonotype appeared many times. The chain carries TRBV25-1 and TRBJ2-7, with TRBD1 as a possible D gene (7 bases). Germline V lookup: CDR1 MGHDK, CDR2 SYGVNS. V shed 4 bases and J shed 6 bases, with 19 bases lying between them. The CDR3 is 15 residues long. The CDR3 coding sequence is TGTGCCAGCAGTGCAGCTAGCGACAGGGACCGCGAGCAGTACTTC. Protein: CASSAASDRDREQYF.

This clonotype has a handful of counts. The rearrangement joins TRBV7-2 to TRBJ2-3; 7 bases agree with TRBD1. V trimming: 5 bases; J trimming: 0 bases; junction bases outside the gene matches: 5. CDR3 length equals 15 residues. Per germline, CDR1 SGHTA and CDR2 FQGNSA. CDR3 amino acids: CASSPRTGSTDTQYF. CDR3 nucleotides: TGTGCCAGCAGCCCGCGGACAGGAAGCACAGATACGCAGTATTTT.

This clonotype was seen a handful of times. The rearrangement links TRBV9 to TRBJ1-1; D remains unclear. The CDR3 spans 13 residues. CDR1 SGDLS and CDR2 YYNGEE come from the germline V gene. Trimming left V 0 bases short and J 3 bases short, with 6 bases between. The CDR3 region has the DNA TGTGCCAGCAGCGTAGCGGGTTACACTGAAGCTTTCTTT. Amino acids: CASSVAGYTEAFF.

The chain joins TRBV12-3 or TRBV12-4 to TRBJ1-3, with D uncertain. Trimming stripped 3 bases from V and 0 bases from J, with 9 bases between. This CDR3 is 15 amino acids long. The CDR3 loop is CASSFDGNSGNTIYF. The CDR3 nucleotides read TGTGCCAGCAGTTTCGACGGCAACTCTGGAAACACCATATATTTT.

This clonotype was observed once. The chain recombines TRBV9 with TRBJ1-6, with D possibly being TRBD1 (6 bases). Trimming removed 5 bases from V and 6 bases from J, with 12 bases in between. The CDR3 sequence is 14 residues long. CDR1 is SGDLS, CDR2 YYNGEE, per germline. CDR3 nucleotides: TGTGCCAGCAGGCCGGGACAACGTAATTCACCCCTCCACTTT. Protein product: CASRPGQRNSPLHF. The entire variable domain, with the rest obtained from reference TRBV9 and TRBJ1-6, is as follows: DSGVTQTPKHLITATGQRVTLRCSPRSGDLSVYWYQQSLDQGLQFLIQYYNGEERAKGNILERFSAQQFPDLHSELNLSSLELGDSALYFCASRPGQRNSPLHFGNGTRLTVT.

The chain links TRBV2 to TRBJ1-4; 8 bases are shared with TRBD1. From germline, CDR1 is SNHLY and CDR2 FYNNEI. The CDR3 contains 15 residues. V was clipped by 3 bases and J by 7 bases; unmatched bases: 7. Here the CDR3 DNA reads TGTGCCAGCAGTGATTCGCAGGGGGCGTCTGAAAAACTGTTTTTT. Translation gives CASSDSQGASEKLFF. Complete variable domain (other parts from reference TRBV2 and TRBJ1-4): EPEVTQTPSHQVTQMGQEVILRCVPISNHLYFYWYRQILGQKVEFLVSFYNNEISEKSEIFDDQFSVERPDGSNFTLKIRSTKLEDSAMYFCASSDSQGASEKLFFGSGTQLSVL.

This clonotype was detected many times. The V gene is TRBV7-9, the J gene TRBJ1-2; D gene uncertain. The CDR3 length is 12 residues. The V and J ends lost 1 base and 5 bases respectively, with 5 bases between them. Germline values: CDR1 SEHNR, CDR2 FQNEAQ (reference sequence). The CDR3 here is CASSLGAYGYTF. The CDR3, as DNA: TGTGCCAGCAGCTTAGGCGCTTATGGCTACACCTTC.

This clonotype was seen only a few times. This chain uses TRBV7-2 with TRBJ2-7; D is tentatively TRBD1 or TRBD2 (5 bases each). Trimming cost V 1 base and J 0 bases, with 16 bases left between them. Per germline, CDR1 SGHTA and CDR2 FQGNSA. CDR3 length: 17 amino acids. The CDR3 region is CASSLEWGTSSSYEQYF. CDR3 nucleotide sequence: TGTGCCAGCAGCTTAGAGTGGGGGACGTCCAGCTCCTACGAGCAGTACTTC.

V is TRBV5-1 and J is TRBJ2-7; 11 nucleotides line up with TRBD1. V shed 4 bases, J shed 4 bases, and the junction held 7 bases outside the gene matches. From germline, CDR1 is SGHRS and CDR2 YFSETQ. The CDR3 consists of 15 residues. The CDR3 spells CASSARDRGMYEQYF. CDR3 DNA sequence: TGCGCCAGCAGCGCGAGGGACAGGGGGATGTACGAGCAGTACTTC.

This clonotype occurred once. The CDR3 nucleotides read TGTGCCAGCAGCCCCGGGCTACATAATTCACCCCTCCACTTT. Translation gives CASSPGLHNSPLHF. This chain uses TRBV12-3 or TRBV12-4 with TRBJ1-6; D unclear. V lost 6 bases to trimming and J lost 5 bases, with 11 bases between them. The CDR3 covers 14 residues.

This clonotype was counted ten times or more. This chain uses TRBV6-5 with TRBJ2-5; no definite D call. Germline CDR1 and CDR2: MNHEY and SVGAGI. The CDR3 has 11 amino acids. V gave up 0 bases and J gave up 6 bases, with 2 bases separating them. CDR3 sequence (DNA): TGTGCCAGCAGTTACTCGCAGACCCAGTACTTC. It codes for CASSYSQTQYF.

The genes are TRBV12-3 or TRBV12-4 and TRBJ2-5, with unresolved D. V was shortened by 4 bases and J by 7 bases, with 10 bases between the two germline ends. CDR3 length: 12 amino acids. The CDR3 DNA reads as TGTGCCAGCAGTTACCCTCGCGGGACCCAGTACTTC. Protein: CASSYPRGTQYF.

The CDR3, as DNA: TGTGCCAGCAGTGAACCTCGGGGGTTAGGAAACACCATATATTTT. Residues: CASSEPRGLGNTIYF. The V gene is TRBV2, the J gene TRBJ1-3, with D possibly matching TRBD1 (5 bases). The CDR3 runs to 15 residues. V lost 2 bases and J 4 bases, leaving 12 bases between the germline ends. CDR1 and CDR2 from the germline V gene are SNHLY and FYNNEI.

This clonotype was recorded at least ten times. The V call is TRBV15, the J call TRBJ1-4; 9 positions match TRBD1. CDR1 and CDR2 (germline): LNHNV, YYDKDF (reference sequence). J gave up 8 bases and V 2 bases, and 6 bases lay outside the gene matches. This CDR3 region has 15 residues. The DNA of the CDR3 is TGTGCCACCAGCAGACGAGACAGGGGGAGCGAAAAACTGTTTTTT. This sequence encodes CATSRRDRGSEKLFF.

The chain uses TRBV2 and TRBJ1-5, with 8 positions matching TRBD1. The CDR3 has 17 amino acids. The germline V gene has CDR1 SNHLY and CDR2 FYNNEI. The V segment lost 1 base and the J segment 4 bases; nucleotides outside the gene matches: 9. CDR3 amino acids: CASSEGGRDRFNQPQHF. In nucleotides, the CDR3 is TGTGCCAGCAGTGAAGGAGGAAGGGACAGGTTTAATCAGCCCCAGCATTTT.

In regard to this clonotype: A read error may explain this, as a much larger clone is one base away. The chain recombines TRBV29-1 with TRBJ1-2; D gene uncertain. The germline gives CDR1 SQVTM, CDR2 ANQGSEA. The CDR3 totals 13 residues. The V end lost 5 bases, the J end lost 0 bases, and 10 bases lay between the germline ends. In DNA, the CDR3 is TGCAGCGTTCGAGGCAGGCCTAACTATGGCTACACCTTC. Amino acids: CSVRGRPNYGYTF.

This clonotype was observed many times. The chain links TRBV7-9 to TRBJ1-2; 8 nucleotides align to TRBD1. The CDR3 extends over 13 amino acids. V lost 3 bases to trimming and J lost 6 bases; unmatched junction nucleotides: 3. Per germline, CDR1 SEHNR and CDR2 FQNEAQ (reference sequence). The CDR3 region is CASSFGQGHGYTF. DNA of the CDR3: TGTGCCAGCAGCTTTGGACAGGGCCATGGCTACACCTTC. The full variable domain, rest sourced from reference TRBV7-9 and TRBJ1-2, is DTGVSQNPRHKITKRGQNVTFRCDPISEHNRLYWYRQTLGQGPEFLTYFQNEAQLEKSRLLSDRFSAERPKGSFSTLEIQRTEQGDSAMYLCASSFGQGHGYTFGSGTRLTVV.

V usage is TRBV9 and J usage is TRBJ2-5; the D is unclear. Germline V gene data show CDR1 as SGDLS and CDR2 as YYNGEE. The CDR3 has 15 amino acids. V gave up 5 bases and J gave up 4 bases, with 18 bases separating them. CDR3 coding DNA: TGTGCCAGCAGTTTGACGGGTCGAGTTGGAGAGACCCAGTACTTC. As protein: CASSLTGRVGETQYF.